Included here is one T cell receptor beta chain sequence, with context. What it recognizes is unknown. This sample was taken from a study of monozygotic twins with inflammatory bowel disease. Study findings and constraints: IBD patients shared fewer clonotypes with others than healthy twins, especially with disease activity. Varying immunosuppressive regimens may have increased patient repertoire variability.

The CDR3 is 15 residues long. The germline V gene encodes CDR1 DFQATT and CDR2 SNEGSKA (reference sequence). Researchers used template switching to add UMIs featuring a 6-nucleotide sample barcode. For both chains, the TCRalpha and TCRbeta cDNA went through two nested PCRs of approximately 16 and 10 cycles. TCRdb reworked the 5' RACE reads into one entry per CDR3 protein, no DNA. The sample totals fewer than 350,000 distinct CDR3 sequences. The sequenced sample was blood. The chain joins TRBV20-1 to TRBJ2-3; TCRdb indicates TRBD1, and absent DNA this call remains unverified. The receptor comes from a human donor with ulcerative colitis or Crohn's disease, or a healthy co-twin of an affected twin (not recorded which). CDR3 protein: CSAPKGGSSTDTQYF.